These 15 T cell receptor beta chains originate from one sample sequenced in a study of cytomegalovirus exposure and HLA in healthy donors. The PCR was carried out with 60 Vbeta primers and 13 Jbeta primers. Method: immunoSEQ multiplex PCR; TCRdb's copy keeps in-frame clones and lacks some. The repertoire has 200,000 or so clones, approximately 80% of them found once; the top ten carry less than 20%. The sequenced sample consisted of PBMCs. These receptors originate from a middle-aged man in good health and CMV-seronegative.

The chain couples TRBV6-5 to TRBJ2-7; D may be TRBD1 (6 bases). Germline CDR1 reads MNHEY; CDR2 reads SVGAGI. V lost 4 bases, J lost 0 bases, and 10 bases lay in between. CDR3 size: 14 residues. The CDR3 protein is CASSLDRTSYEQYF. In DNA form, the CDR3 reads TGTGCCAGCAGTTTAGACAGGACCTCCTACGAGCAGTACTTC.

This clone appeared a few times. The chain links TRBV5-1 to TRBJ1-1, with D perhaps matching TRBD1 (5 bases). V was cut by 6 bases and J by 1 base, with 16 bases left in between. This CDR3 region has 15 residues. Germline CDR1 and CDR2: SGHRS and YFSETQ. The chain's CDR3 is CASTVGGAQNTEAFF. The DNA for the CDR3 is TGCGCCAGCACGGTCGGCGGGGCCCAGAACACTGAAGCTTTCTTT.

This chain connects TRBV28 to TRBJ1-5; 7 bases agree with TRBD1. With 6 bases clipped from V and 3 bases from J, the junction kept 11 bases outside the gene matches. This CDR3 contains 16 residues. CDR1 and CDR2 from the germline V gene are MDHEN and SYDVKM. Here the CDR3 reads CASRPDRVSNNQPQHF. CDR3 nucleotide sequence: TGTGCCAGCAGGCCCGACAGGGTTTCGAACAATCAGCCCCAGCATTTT. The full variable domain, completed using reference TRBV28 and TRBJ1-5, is DVKVTQSSRYLVKRTGEKVFLECVQDMDHENMFWYRQDPGLGLRLIYFSYDVKMKEKGDIPEGYSVSREKKERFSLILESASTNQTSMYLCASRPDRVSNNQPQHFGDGTRLSIL.

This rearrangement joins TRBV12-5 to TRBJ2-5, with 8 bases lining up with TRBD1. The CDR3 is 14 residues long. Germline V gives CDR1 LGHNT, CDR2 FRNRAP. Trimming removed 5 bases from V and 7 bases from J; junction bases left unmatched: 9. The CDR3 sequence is CASGPRTGIGTQYF. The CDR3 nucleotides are TGTGCTAGTGGTCCCCGGACAGGGATAGGGACCCAGTACTTC.

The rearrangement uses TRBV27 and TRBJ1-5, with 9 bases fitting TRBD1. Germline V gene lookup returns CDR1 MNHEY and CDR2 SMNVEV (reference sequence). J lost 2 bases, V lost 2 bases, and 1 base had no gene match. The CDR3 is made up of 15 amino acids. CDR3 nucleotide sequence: TGTGCCAGCAGTTTAGACAGGGGGGGCAATCAGCCCCAGCATTTT. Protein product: CASSLDRGGNQPQHF.

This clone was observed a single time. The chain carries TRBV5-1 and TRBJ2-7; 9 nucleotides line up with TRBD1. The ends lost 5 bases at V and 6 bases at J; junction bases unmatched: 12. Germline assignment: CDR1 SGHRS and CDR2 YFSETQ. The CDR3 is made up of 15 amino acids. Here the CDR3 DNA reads TGCGCCAGCAGTCAAGACGGGGGGACAGGGAGCGAGCAGTACTTC. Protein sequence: CASSQDGGTGSEQYF.

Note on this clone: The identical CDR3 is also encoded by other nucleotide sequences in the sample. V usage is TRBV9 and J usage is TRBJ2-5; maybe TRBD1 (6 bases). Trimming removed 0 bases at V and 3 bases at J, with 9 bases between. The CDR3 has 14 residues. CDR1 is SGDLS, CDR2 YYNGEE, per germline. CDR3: CASSVEQGKETQYF. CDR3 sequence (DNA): TGTGCCAGCAGCGTAGAACAGGGTAAAGAGACCCAGTACTTC.

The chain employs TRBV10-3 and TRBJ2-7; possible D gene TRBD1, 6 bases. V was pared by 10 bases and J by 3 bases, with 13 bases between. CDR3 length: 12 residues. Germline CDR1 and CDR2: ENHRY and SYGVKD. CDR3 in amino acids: CATSDRYYEQYF. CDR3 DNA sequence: TGTGCCACCTCGGACAGATACTACGAGCAGTACTTC.

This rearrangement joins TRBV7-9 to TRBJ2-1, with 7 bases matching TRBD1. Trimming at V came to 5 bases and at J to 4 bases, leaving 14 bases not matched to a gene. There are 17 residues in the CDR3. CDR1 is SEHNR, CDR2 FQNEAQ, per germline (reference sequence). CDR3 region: CASSTNTDRESYNEQFF. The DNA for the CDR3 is TGTGCCAGCAGCACAAACACCGACAGGGAATCGTACAATGAGCAGTTCTTC.

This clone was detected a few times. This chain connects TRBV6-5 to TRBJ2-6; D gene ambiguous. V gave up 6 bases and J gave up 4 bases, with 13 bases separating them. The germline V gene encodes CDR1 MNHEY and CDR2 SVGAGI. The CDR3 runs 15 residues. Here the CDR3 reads CASSQQSSGANVLTF. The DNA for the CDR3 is TGTGCCAGCAGCCAACAGAGCTCCGGGGCCAACGTCCTGACTTTC.

This CDR3 reads CASSLDRDRGHGYTF. The CDR3 DNA sequence: TGCGCCAGCAGCTTGGATAGGGACAGGGGACATGGCTACACCTTC. The rearrangement uses TRBV5-1 and TRBJ1-2; 10 bases are shared with TRBD1. CDR1 is SGHRS and CDR2 is YFSETQ in the germline V gene. The CDR3 loop spans 15 amino acids. Trimming cost V 0 bases and J 6 bases; bases outside gene matches: 5.

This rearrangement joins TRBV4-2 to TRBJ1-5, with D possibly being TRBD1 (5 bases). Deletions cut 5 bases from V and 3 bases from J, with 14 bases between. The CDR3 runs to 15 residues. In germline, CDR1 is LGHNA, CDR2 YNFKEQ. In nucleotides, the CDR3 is TGTGCCAGCAGCAAGTGGGGGGATGCCAATCAGCCCCAGCATTTT. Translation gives CASSKWGDANQPQHF.

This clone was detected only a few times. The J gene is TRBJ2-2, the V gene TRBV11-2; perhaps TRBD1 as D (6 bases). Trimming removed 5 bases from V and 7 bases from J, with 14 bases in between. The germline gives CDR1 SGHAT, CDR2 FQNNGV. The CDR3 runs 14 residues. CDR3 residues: CASSRDNSYGELFF. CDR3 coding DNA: TGTGCCAGCAGCCGGGACAACTCATACGGGGAGCTGTTTTTT.

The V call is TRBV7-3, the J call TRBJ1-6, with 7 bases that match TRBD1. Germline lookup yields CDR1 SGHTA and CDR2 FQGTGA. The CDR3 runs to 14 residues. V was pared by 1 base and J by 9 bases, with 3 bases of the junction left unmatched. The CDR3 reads CASSLMPGGSPLHF. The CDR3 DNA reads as TGTGCCAGCAGCTTAATGCCAGGGGGTTCACCCCTCCACTTT.

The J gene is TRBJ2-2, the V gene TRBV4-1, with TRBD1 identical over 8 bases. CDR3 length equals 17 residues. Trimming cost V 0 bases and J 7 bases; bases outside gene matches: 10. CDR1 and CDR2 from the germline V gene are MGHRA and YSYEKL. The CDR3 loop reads CASSQDPSGGGGGELFF. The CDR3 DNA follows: TGCGCCAGCAGCCAAGATCCGTCAGGGGGCGGAGGCGGGGAGCTGTTTTTT.